The 13 T cell receptor beta chains below all came from one sample that was sequenced in a study. Using its own MiXCR run on the 5' RACE reads, TCRdb lists one record per CDR3 protein. The sample records approximately 50,000 distinct CDR3 sequences, roughly 28% being singletons. Tregs were sorted as CD4+CD25+CD127-/low cells. The sample taken for sequencing was tumor-infiltrating Tregs sorted from the breast tumor. Source of these receptors: a female donor with breast cancer.

The chain joins TRBV25-1 to TRBJ2-1, with a tentative D call TRBD1 (7 bases). Trimming took 7 bases from V and 1 from J, leaving 17 bases between them. The germline gives CDR1 MGHDK, CDR2 SYGVNS. This CDR3 spans 16 amino acids. This CDR3 reads CASTGRDSSSYNEQFF. The CDR3 nucleotides read TGTGCCAGCACCGGGCGGGACAGTTCTTCCTACAATGAGCAGTTCTTC. The full variable domain, completed using reference TRBV25-1 and TRBJ2-1, is EADIYQTPRYLVIGTGKKITLECSQTMGHDKMYWYQQDPGMELHLIHYSYGVNSTEKGDLSSESTVSRIRTEHFPLTLESARPSHTSQYLCASTGRDSSSYNEQFFGPGTRLTVL.

This clonotype was observed a few times. Possible read error: a much larger clone is one base away. The gene calls are TRBV29-1 and TRBJ2-3, with 12 bases lining up with TRBD2. The germline gives CDR1 SQVTM, CDR2 ANQGSEA. The CDR3 runs to 15 residues. V lost 8 bases, J lost 4 bases, and 10 bases stayed unmatched. Here the CDR3 reads CSIVLAGGPADTQYF. For the CDR3, the DNA is TGCAGCATTGTTCTAGCGGGAGGGCCAGCAGATACGCAGTATTTT.

As to this clonotype: In this CDR3 the conserved last residue, phenylalanine or tryptophan, is missing, so a read error is likely. The chain employs TRBV25-1 and TRBJ2-2; 8 bases line up with TRBD2. With V trimmed by 3 bases and J by 3 bases, 6 bases remained unmatched. The germline V gene has CDR1 MGHDK and CDR2 SYGVNS. The CDR3 length is 16 residues. The CDR3 region has the DNA TGTGCCAGCAGTGACGGTGGCGGGGGGTACACCGGGGAGCTGTTTCTT. It encodes CASSDGGGGYTGELFL.

There are many counts of this clonotype. The chain has TRBV4-1 and TRBJ2-5; D could derive from TRBD1 or TRBD2 (5 bases each). There are 14 residues in the CDR3. V lost 0 bases to trimming and J lost 7 bases, with 12 bases between them. Germline CDR1 is MGHRA and CDR2 is YSYEKL. CDR3: CASSQDLGAGTQYF. The DNA for the CDR3 is TGCGCCAGCAGCCAAGATCTAGGGGCGGGGACCCAGTACTTC.

The chain couples TRBV7-9 to TRBJ2-7; 9 nucleotides match TRBD2. Looked up from germline, CDR1 is SEHNR and CDR2 is FQNEAQ (reference sequence). V dropped 2 bases and J dropped 2; count of bases not matched to a gene: 7. This CDR3 is 16 amino acids long. Here the CDR3 DNA reads TGTGCCAGCAGCTTATGGGCCCTAGCGGGGACCTACGAGCAGTACTTC. Its translation: CASSLWALAGTYEQYF.

With respect to this clonotype: Being one base from a much bigger clone, this may be a read error. The chain has TRBV7-2 and TRBJ2-1; no reliable D call. CDR1 and CDR2 from the germline V gene are SGHTA and FQGNSA. CDR3 size: 12 residues. The CDR3 is CASSLNYDEQFF. In DNA, the CDR3 is TGTGCCAGCAGCCTTAACTACGATGAGCAGTTCTTC.

This clonotype was recorded a few times. The rearrangement joins TRBV2 to TRBJ1-5; possibly TRBD1 for D (5 bases). Germline V gives CDR1 SNHLY, CDR2 FYNNEI. Trimming cost V 6 bases and J 0 bases, with 6 bases left between them. This CDR3 has 13 amino acids. CDR3 DNA: TGTGCCAGCAGGACAGATAGCAATCAGCCCCAGCATTTT. It yields the protein CASRTDSNQPQHF.

This clonotype was seen only a few times. J is TRBJ2-3 and V is TRBV27, with 13 positions matching TRBD2. Unmatched junction bases numbered 12, after V lost 2 bases and J lost 10 bases. The germline V gene encodes CDR1 MNHEY and CDR2 SMNVEV (reference sequence). The CDR3 covers 17 residues. CDR3 nucleotides: TGTGCCAGCAGTTTAAGAGACGGACTAGCGGGAGCTGGGCCGCAGTATTTT. The encoded protein is CASSLRDGLAGAGPQYF.

This clonotype occurred many times. The V gene is TRBV27, the J gene TRBJ1-6, with D uncertain. The CDR3 contains 13 residues. V lost 4 bases and J 6 bases, leaving 7 bases between the germline ends. The germline V gene encodes CDR1 MNHEY and CDR2 SMNVEV (reference sequence). CDR3 bases: TGTGCCAGCAGTTCGGCGGGTAATTCACCCCTCCACTTT. It translates to CASSSAGNSPLHF.

Only a few counts were recorded for this clonotype. The gene calls are TRBV7-3 and TRBJ2-5; maybe TRBD1 (6 bases). V lost 1 base, J lost 1 base, and 13 bases lay in between. The CDR3 has 16 amino acids. In germline, CDR1 is SGHTA, CDR2 FQGTGA. The CDR3 DNA is TGTGCCAGCAGCTTAATGCCCAGACAGGTCCAAGAGACCCAGTACTTC. It specifies CASSLMPRQVQETQYF.

This clonotype has at least ten counts. V usage is TRBV7-2 and J usage is TRBJ2-1, with 8 bases that match TRBD2. Per germline, CDR1 SGHTA and CDR2 FQGNSA. With 5 bases clipped from V and 4 bases from J, the junction kept 4 bases outside the gene matches. CDR3 length: 14 residues. The CDR3 protein is CASSRTSGYNEQFF. For the CDR3, the DNA is TGTGCCAGCAGCCGAACTAGCGGATACAATGAGCAGTTCTTC.

The chain is built from TRBV24-1 and TRBJ2-6; D is perhaps TRBD1 or TRBD2 (5 bases each). The length of the CDR3 is 17 residues. V lost 5 bases and J 2 bases, leaving 15 bases between the germline ends. Per the germline V gene, CDR1 is KGHDR and CDR2 is SFDVKD. The DNA for the CDR3 is TGTGCCACCAGTGGGACTCGAAGGACACCTGGGGCCAACGTCCTGACTTTC. Encoded protein: CATSGTRRTPGANVLTF.

The CDR3, as DNA: TGTGCCAGCAACGACAGGGGTAATCAGCCCCAGCATTTT. As protein: CASNDRGNQPQHF. The chain recombines TRBV6-2 or TRBV6-3 with TRBJ1-5, with 8 bases identical to TRBD1. Germline CDR1 and CDR2: MNHEY and SVGEGT. V gave up 7 bases and J gave up 4 bases; unmatched junction bases: 3. The CDR3 is made up of 13 amino acids.